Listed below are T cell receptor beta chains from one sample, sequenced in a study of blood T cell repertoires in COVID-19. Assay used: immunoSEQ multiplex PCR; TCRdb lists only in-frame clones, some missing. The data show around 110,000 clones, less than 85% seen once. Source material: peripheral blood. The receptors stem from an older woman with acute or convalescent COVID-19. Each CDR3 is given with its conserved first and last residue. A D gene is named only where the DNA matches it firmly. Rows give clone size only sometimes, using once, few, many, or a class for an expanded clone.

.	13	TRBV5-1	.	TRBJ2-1	CASSLATSWEQFF	TGCGCCAGCAGCTTGGCCACAAGTTGGGAGCAGTTCTTC
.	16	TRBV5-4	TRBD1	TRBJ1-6	CASSPQGGSYNSPLHF	TGTGCCAGCAGCCCCCAGGGGGGCTCCTATAATTCACCCCTCCACTTT
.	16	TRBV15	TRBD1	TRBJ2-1	CATSRDRGTGGGEQFF	TGTGCCACCAGCAGAGATCGGGGGACAGGGGGCGGTGAGCAGTTCTTC
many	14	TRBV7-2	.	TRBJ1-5	CASSFTGGNQPQHF	TGTGCCAGCAGTTTCACAGGAGGCAATCAGCCCCAGCATTTT
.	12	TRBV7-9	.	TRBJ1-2	CASSLDGYGYTF	TGTGCCAGCAGCTTAGACGGGTATGGCTACACCTTC
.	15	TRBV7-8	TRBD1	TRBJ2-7	CASSFEYPGQSESFF	TGTGCCAGCAGCTTCGAATATCCGGGACAGAGCGAAAGTTTCTTC
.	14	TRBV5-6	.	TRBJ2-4	CASSFTGLRDIQYF	TGTGCCAGCAGCTTTACAGGGCTTAGGGACATTCAGTACTTC
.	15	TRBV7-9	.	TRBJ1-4	CASSLAGTENEKLFF	TGTGCCAGCAGCCTCGCCGGGACTGAGAATGAAAAACTGTTTTTT
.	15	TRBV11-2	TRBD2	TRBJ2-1	CASSLVGTSLNEQFF	TGTGCCAGCAGCTTAGTAGGGACTAGCCTCAATGAGCAGTTCTTC
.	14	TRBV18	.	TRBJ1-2	CASSPPMLRYGYTF	TGTGCCAGCTCCCCACCGATGTTGAGGTACGGCTACACCTTC
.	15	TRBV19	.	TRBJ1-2	CASSTGYRANYGYTF	TGTGCCAGTAGTACCGGCTACAGGGCCAACTATGGCTACACCTTC
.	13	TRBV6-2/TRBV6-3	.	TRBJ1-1	CASSRELNTEAFF	TGTGCCAGCAGTCGGGAGCTGAACACTGAAGCTTTCTTT
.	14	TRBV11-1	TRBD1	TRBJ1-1	CASTDRVGSTEAFF	TGTGCCAGTACCGACAGGGTCGGTTCCACTGAAGCTTTCTTT
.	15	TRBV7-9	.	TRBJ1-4	CASSRGTFLNEKLFF	TGTGCCAGCAGCCGAGGGACTTTCCTCAATGAAAAACTGTTTTTT
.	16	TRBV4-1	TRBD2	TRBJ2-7	CASSQMGLAGGREQYF	TGCGCCAGCAGCCAAATGGGACTAGCGGGGGGCAGGGAGCAGTACTTC
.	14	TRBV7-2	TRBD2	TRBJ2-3	CASSFSAGGDTQYF	TGTGCCAGCAGCTTCTCAGCGGGGGGCGATACGCAGTATTTT
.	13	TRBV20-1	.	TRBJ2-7	CSASNLGLYEQYF	TGCAGTGCTAGTAACTTGGGCCTCTACGAGCAGTACTTC
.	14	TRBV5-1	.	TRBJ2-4	CASSLGGIKNIQYF	TGCGCCAGCAGCTTGGGAGGGATTAAAAACATTCAGTACTTC